The present entry profiles one TCR beta chain with its context. Antigen specificity is unknown. Measured with immunoSEQ multiplex PCR; TCRdb has only the in-frame clones, and not every one. Seen here are fewer than 85,000 clones, about four fifths observed once, and the top ten hold around 1.9%. The sample comes from a study of glioma-infiltrating T cells after dendritic cell vaccination. Study at large: Autologous tumor lysate-pulsed dendritic cell vaccination was given between 2003 and 2012. Patients received three intradermal dendritic cell vaccine injections at biweekly intervals. Study outcomes and limitations: Complete blood and tumor specimen sets were limited to few patients.

The input for sequencing was blood, taken before dendritic cell vaccination. The origin of this receptor is a human donor with glioblastoma.

CDR3 residues: CASSLVWPGRGNTEAFF. In DNA, the CDR3 is TGTGCCAGCAGCTTAGTTTGGCCAGGGAGGGGGAACACTGAAGCTTTCTTT. V is TRBV7-9 and J is TRBJ1-1; D may be TRBD1 (5 bases). Germline V gene data show CDR1 as SEHNR and CDR2 as FQNEAQ (reference sequence). V shed 1 base and J shed 1 base, with 16 bases lying between them. The CDR3 extends over 17 amino acids.